The entry below describes one T cell receptor beta chain. Its antigen is undetermined. Trimming removed 3 bases from V and 7 bases from J; junction bases left unmatched: 9. Germline CDR1 reads LNHNV; CDR2 reads YYDKDF (reference sequence). This CDR3 region has 16 residues. The sample belongs to a study of T cell responses to AZD1222 COVID-19 vaccine. The study, taken as a whole, reports: Nearly half of spike-specific TCRs reportedly target variant regions that are unmutated in the B.1.351 and B.1.1.7 variants.

The data were produced by immunoSEQ multiplex PCR, yet TCRdb's version contains in-frame clones alone and is incomplete. The sample records about 97,000 clones, about 88% being singletons. This specimen was peripheral blood, taken on day 0 of AZD1222 vaccination. The sequence came from an adult in good health. J is TRBJ2-1 and V is TRBV15, with 10 nucleotides matching TRBD2. CDR3 DNA: TGTGCCACCAGCAGCCCCATTGGGACTAGCGTGAATGAGCAGTTCTTC. Amino acids: CATSSPIGTSVNEQFF.